The next 15 T cell receptor beta chains were all read from a single sample in a study of control samples from healthy donors and cancer patients. Produced via immunoSEQ multiplex PCR; TCRdb's table is partial and in-frame only. The data show approximately 100,000 clones, around 82% seen once. Sequencing was carried out using blood. The source of these receptors is a man in his 60s in good health.

The V gene is TRBV24-1, the J gene TRBJ2-5; 11 bases match TRBD1. The CDR3 runs to 13 residues. Germline lookup yields CDR1 KGHDR and CDR2 SFDVKD. Germline trimming cut 9 bases from V and 5 bases from J; bases unmatched to any gene: 4. CDR3: CATGTGGRETQYF. CDR3 nucleotides: TGTGCCACCGGGACAGGGGGTAGGGAGACCCAGTACTTC.

This chain uses TRBV5-1 with TRBJ2-1; D is perhaps TRBD1 or TRBD2 (6 bases each). Trimming took off 4 bases at V and 6 bases at J, with 8 bases between the two ends. CDR3 length equals 12 residues. Germline loops: CDR1 SGHRS, CDR2 YFSETQ. The CDR3 sequence is CASSGGLNEQFF. The DNA of the CDR3 is TGCGCCAGCAGCGGGGGGCTCAATGAGCAGTTCTTC.

This rearrangement joins TRBV6-1 to TRBJ1-2; D remains ambiguous. Trimming removed 2 bases at V and 3 bases at J, with 4 bases between. Germline V gene sequence: CDR1 MNHNS, CDR2 SASEGT. There are 12 residues in the CDR3. The CDR3 loop is CASSEQDYGYTF. The CDR3 DNA sequence: TGTGCCAGCAGTGAACAGGACTATGGCTACACCTTC.

The chain is built from TRBV7-6 and TRBJ1-3; 8 nucleotides align to TRBD1. V shed 5 bases and J 6 bases; nucleotides not matched to a gene: 6. The CDR3 sequence is 14 residues long. CDR1 is SGHVS, CDR2 FNYEAQ, per germline. The CDR3 sequence is CASSRDRNSNTIYF. CDR3 sequence (DNA): TGTGCCAGCAGCCGGGACAGGAACTCAAACACCATATATTTT.

V usage is TRBV6-2 or TRBV6-3 and J usage is TRBJ2-1; D remains ambiguous. From germline, CDR1 is MNHEY and CDR2 SVGEGT. The CDR3 length is 19 residues. V was clipped by 0 bases and J by 0 bases, with 18 bases between them. The CDR3 is CASSYSDSSGLSSYNEQFF. The CDR3 bases are TGTGCCAGCAGTTACTCGGATAGTTCTGGGCTTAGCTCCTACAATGAGCAGTTCTTC.

The V gene is TRBV19, the J gene TRBJ2-1; 8 bases are a match to TRBD2. CDR3 length: 13 amino acids. After removal of 1 base from V and 10 bases from J, the junction contained 3 bases not matched to a gene. Germline loops: CDR1 LNHDA, CDR2 SQIVND (reference sequence). CDR3 sequence: CASSIGGLDEQFF. The CDR3 DNA sequence: TGTGCCAGTAGTATAGGGGGACTAGACGAGCAGTTCTTC.

The chain recombines TRBV2 with TRBJ2-1; D is unclear. Germline-derived CDR1 and CDR2 are SNHLY and FYNNEI. The CDR3 totals 16 residues. Trimming pared 3 bases from V and 3 bases from J, leaving 15 bases between. The CDR3 sequence: CASSDLDEVFYNEQFF. The CDR3 nucleotides are TGTGCCAGCAGTGACCTGGACGAGGTGTTCTACAATGAGCAGTTCTTC.

The V and J genes are TRBV7-2 and TRBJ2-2; TRBD2 matches at 7 bases. Germline CDR1 and CDR2: SGHTA and FQGNSA. The CDR3 sequence is 16 residues long. V was pared by 0 bases and J by 7 bases, with 8 bases of the junction left unmatched. The CDR3 DNA reads TGTGCCAGCAGCTTAGCTATAGCCCCGGGGGGCGGGGAGCTGTTTTTT. Translation: CASSLAIAPGGGELFF.

The chain recombines TRBV4-1 with TRBJ2-1; D uncertain. The ends were cut back, 1 base at V and 9 bases at J, with 16 bases in the middle. The germline V gene has CDR1 MGHRA and CDR2 YSYEKL. The CDR3 spans 15 residues. CDR3 residues: CASSQGPGNLGEQFF. The DNA of the CDR3 is TGCGCCAGCAGCCAAGGGCCTGGTAACTTGGGTGAGCAGTTCTTC.

The chain uses TRBV2 and TRBJ2-1, with TRBD2 identical over 11 bases. J was trimmed by 5 bases and V by 3 bases; bases with no gene match: 3. Germline CDR1 reads SNHLY; CDR2 reads FYNNEI. The CDR3 length is 15 residues. The CDR3, as DNA: TGTGCCAGCAGTGAGACTAGCGGGACAAACAATGAGCAGTTCTTC. Translating gives CASSETSGTNNEQFF. Complete variable domain (other parts from reference TRBV2 and TRBJ2-1): EPEVTQTPSHQVTQMGQEVILRCVPISNHLYFYWYRQILGQKVEFLVSFYNNEISEKSEIFDDQFSVERPDGSNFTLKIRSTKLEDSAMYFCASSETSGTNNEQFFGPGTRLTVL.

V usage is TRBV9 and J usage is TRBJ2-6; tentatively, D is TRBD1 or TRBD2 (5 bases each). The CDR3 runs to 19 residues. V was cut by 3 bases and J by 0 bases, with 19 bases left in between. The germline V gene has CDR1 SGDLS and CDR2 YYNGEE. The CDR3 sequence is CASSGGWERISSGANVLTF. Written as DNA, the CDR3 is TGTGCCAGCAGCGGGGGGTGGGAGCGAATCAGCTCTGGGGCCAACGTCCTGACTTTC.

The chain employs TRBV20-1 and TRBJ1-1; D remains ambiguous. CDR3 length: 11 residues. V was shortened by 3 bases and J by 4 bases, with 6 bases between the two germline ends. In germline, CDR1 is DFQATT, CDR2 SNEGSKA (reference sequence). CDR3 residues: CSASVFTEAFF. CDR3 nucleotides: TGCAGTGCTAGCGTGTTCACTGAAGCTTTCTTT.

V and J are TRBV9 and TRBJ1-1; 7 bases agree with TRBD1. Germline V lookup: CDR1 SGDLS, CDR2 YYNGEE. The CDR3 totals 13 residues. The trim removed 2 bases at V and 6 bases at J, leaving 4 bases unmatched. For the CDR3, the DNA is TGTGCCAGCAGCGTTACAGGGGACGCTGAAGCTTTCTTT. Translated, it gives CASSVTGDAEAFF.

V is TRBV18 and J is TRBJ1-2; possibly TRBD1 for D (6 bases). Trimming removed 6 bases at V and 7 bases at J, with 21 bases between. Germline assignment: CDR1 KGHSH and CDR2 LQKENI. The CDR3 sequence is 15 residues long. This CDR3 is CASSRRNREGSGYTF. The CDR3 coding sequence is TGTGCCAGCTCTCGACGAAACAGGGAGGGAAGTGGCTACACCTTC.

The chain recombines TRBV5-1 with TRBJ2-1, with TRBD2 matching over 10 bases. The V gene end was trimmed by 0 bases and the J gene end by 0 bases; junction bases not matched to a gene: 3. Germline assignment: CDR1 SGHRS and CDR2 YFSETQ. The CDR3 has 17 amino acids. This chain's CDR3 is CASSLEAGGSSYNEQFF. The CDR3 DNA reads as TGCGCCAGCAGCTTGGAAGCGGGAGGGAGCTCCTACAATGAGCAGTTCTTC.